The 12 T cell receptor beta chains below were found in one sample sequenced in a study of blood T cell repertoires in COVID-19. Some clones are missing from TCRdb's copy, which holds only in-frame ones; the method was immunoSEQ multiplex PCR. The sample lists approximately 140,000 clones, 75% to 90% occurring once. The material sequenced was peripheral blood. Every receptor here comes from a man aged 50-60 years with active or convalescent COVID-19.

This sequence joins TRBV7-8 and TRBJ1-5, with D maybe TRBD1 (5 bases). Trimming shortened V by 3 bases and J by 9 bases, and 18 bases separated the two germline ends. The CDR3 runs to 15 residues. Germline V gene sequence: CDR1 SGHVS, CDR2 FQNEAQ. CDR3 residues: CASSFGTGKIWPQHF. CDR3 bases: TGTGCCAGCAGCTTTGGTACAGGAAAAATTTGGCCCCAGCATTTT.

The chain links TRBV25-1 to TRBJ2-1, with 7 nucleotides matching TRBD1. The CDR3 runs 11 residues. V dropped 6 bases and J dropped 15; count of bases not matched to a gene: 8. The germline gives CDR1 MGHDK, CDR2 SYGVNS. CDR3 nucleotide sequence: TGTGCCAGCAGCAATACAGGGGTAACGTTCTTC. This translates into CASSNTGVTFF.

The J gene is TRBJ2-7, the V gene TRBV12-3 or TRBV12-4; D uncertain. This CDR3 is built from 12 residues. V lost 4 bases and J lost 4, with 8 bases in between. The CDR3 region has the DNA TGTGCCAGCAGTTACACGGGTTACGAGCAGTACTTC. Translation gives CASSYTGYEQYF.

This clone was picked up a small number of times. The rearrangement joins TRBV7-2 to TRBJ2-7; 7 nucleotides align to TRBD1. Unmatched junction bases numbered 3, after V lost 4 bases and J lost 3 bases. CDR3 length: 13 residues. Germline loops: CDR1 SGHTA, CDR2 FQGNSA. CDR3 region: CASSSWTGYEQYF. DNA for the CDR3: TGTGCCAGCAGCTCCTGGACAGGCTACGAGCAGTACTTC.

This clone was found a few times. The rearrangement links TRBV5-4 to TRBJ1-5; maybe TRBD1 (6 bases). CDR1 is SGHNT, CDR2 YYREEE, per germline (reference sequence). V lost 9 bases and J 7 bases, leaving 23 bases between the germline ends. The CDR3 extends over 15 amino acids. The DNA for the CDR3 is TGTGCCACCTCATCTTTAATCCAGGGGCGACAGCCCCAGCATTTT. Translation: CATSSLIQGRQPQHF.

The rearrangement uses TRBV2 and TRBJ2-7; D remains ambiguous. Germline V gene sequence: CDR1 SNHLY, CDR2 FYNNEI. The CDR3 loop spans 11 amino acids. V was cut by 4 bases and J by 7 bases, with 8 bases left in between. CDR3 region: CASSVGQEQYF. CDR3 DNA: TGTGCCAGCAGTGTTGGGCAGGAGCAGTACTTC.

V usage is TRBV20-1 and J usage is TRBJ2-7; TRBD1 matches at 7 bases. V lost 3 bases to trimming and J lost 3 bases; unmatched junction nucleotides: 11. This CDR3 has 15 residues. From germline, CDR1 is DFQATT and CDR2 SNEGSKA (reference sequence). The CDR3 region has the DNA TGCAGTGCTAGTCAAACAGGGACAGCCTACTACGAGCAGTACTTC. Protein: CSASQTGTAYYEQYF.

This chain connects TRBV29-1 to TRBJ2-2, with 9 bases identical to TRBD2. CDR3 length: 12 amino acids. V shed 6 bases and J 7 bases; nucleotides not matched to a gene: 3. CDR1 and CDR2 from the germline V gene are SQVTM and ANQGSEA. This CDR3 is CSVILAGGELFF. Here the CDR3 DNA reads TGCAGCGTGATACTAGCGGGCGGGGAGCTGTTTTTT.

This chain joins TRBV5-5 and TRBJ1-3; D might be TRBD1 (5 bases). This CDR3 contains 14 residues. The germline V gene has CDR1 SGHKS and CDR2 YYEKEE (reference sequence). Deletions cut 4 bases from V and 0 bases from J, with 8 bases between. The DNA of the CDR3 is TGTGCCAGCAGCGCGACAGTCTCTGGAAACACCATATATTTT. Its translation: CASSATVSGNTIYF.

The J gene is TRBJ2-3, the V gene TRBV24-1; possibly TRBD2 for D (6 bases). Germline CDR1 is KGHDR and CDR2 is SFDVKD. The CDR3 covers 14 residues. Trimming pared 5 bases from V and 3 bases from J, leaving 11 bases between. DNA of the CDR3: TGTGCCACCAGTGGGGAAGGAGGGACAGATACGCAGTATTTT. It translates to CATSGEGGTDTQYF.

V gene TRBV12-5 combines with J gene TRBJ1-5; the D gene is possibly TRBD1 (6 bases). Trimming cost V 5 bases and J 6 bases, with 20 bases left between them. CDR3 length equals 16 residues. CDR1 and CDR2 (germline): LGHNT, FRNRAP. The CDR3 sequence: CASGPGTLGVGQPQHF. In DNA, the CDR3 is TGTGCTAGTGGTCCGGGGACACTGGGGGTGGGTCAGCCCCAGCATTTT.

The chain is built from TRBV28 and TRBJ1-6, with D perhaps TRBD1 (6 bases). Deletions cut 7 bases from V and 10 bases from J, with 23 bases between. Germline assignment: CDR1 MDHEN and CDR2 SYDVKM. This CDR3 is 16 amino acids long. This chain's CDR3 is CASNSAGGGRGSPLHF. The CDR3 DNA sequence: TGTGCCAGCAACTCCGCGGGAGGGGGAAGAGGATCACCCCTCCACTTT.